This T cell receptor (beta chain) was recorded in a study of human T cells and chemical hapten exposure. Looking at the study overall: Women made up most patients, who had alopecia areata, totalis or universalis.

The V gene's germline CDR1 is SGHNT and CDR2 YYREEE (reference sequence). The CDR3 totals 17 residues. Losses at the gene ends were 6 bases for V and 4 bases for J; bases not matched to a gene: 11. Separate cDNA molecules received unique molecular identifiers, which the library attached to them. Under the authors' procedure: Approximately 100,000 TCRs per sample was the median, with a range of about 20,000 to 690,600. TCRdb redid the calling of the RACE reads with MiXCR, one entry per CDR3 protein. None of the V and J calls come from the authors' own analysis; TCRdb made them. The sample yields approximately 350,000 distinct CDR3 sequences, around 7% seen once. Time point given: patch test 1, 2 weeks after DPC sensitization. The treatment was: therapeutic diphenylcyclopropenone sensitization with weekly scalp DPC. People who gave samples had alopecia, were 18 to 70 years old, and were suitable for DPC.

This sequence joins TRBV5-4 and TRBJ2-3; 13 bases line up with TRBD2. The sequencing used whole blood, collected in connection with sensitization to the hapten diphenylcyclopropenone (DPC). This receptor was identified in a woman aged 18-30 years with alopecia areata. Some clones in this sample may be carry-over from other donors' samples. The CDR3, as DNA: TGTGCCAGCACCCCTCCGGGGACTAGCGGGGTTGCAGATACGCAGTATTTT. Encoded protein: CASTPPGTSGVADTQYF.